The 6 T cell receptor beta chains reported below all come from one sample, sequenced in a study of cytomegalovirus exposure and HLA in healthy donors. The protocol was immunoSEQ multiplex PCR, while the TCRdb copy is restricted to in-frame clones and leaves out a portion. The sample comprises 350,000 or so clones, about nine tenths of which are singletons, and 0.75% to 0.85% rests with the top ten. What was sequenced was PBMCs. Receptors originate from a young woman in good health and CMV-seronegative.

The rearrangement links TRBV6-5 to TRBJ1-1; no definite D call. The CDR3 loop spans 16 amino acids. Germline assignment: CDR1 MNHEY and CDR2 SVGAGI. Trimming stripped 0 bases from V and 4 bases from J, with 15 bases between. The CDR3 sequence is CASSYSVRMVSTEAFF. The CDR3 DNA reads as TGTGCCAGCAGTTACTCGGTTAGAATGGTGAGCACTGAAGCTTTCTTT.

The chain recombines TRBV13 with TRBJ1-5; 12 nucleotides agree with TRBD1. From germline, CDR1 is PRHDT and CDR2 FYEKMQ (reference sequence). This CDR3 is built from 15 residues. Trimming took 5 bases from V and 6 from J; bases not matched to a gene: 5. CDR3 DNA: TGTGCCAGCAGCCATGGGACAGGGGGCTCTCAGCCCCAGCATTTT. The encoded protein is CASSHGTGGSQPQHF.

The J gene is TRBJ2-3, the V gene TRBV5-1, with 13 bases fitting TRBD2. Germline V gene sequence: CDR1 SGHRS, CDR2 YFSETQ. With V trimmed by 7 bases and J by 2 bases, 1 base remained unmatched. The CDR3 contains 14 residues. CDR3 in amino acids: CASGLAGDTDTQYF. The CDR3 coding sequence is TGCGCCAGCGGACTAGCGGGAGACACAGATACGCAGTATTTT.

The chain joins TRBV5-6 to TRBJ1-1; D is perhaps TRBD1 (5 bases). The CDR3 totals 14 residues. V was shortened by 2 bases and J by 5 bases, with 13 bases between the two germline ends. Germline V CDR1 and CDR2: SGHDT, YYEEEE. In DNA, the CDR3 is TGTGCCAGCAGCTTACAGGTCGCCAGGACTGAAGCTTTCTTT. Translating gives CASSLQVARTEAFF.

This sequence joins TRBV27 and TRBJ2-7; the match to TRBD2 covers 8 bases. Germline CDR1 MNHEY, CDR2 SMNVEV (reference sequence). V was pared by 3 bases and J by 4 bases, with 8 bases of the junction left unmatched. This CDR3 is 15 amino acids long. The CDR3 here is CASSFVAGTRYEQYF. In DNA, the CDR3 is TGTGCCAGCAGTTTCGTAGCGGGAACGAGATACGAGCAGTACTTC.

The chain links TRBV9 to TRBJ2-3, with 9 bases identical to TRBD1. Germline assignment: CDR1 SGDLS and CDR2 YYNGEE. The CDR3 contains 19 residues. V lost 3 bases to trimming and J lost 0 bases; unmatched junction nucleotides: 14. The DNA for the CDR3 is TGTGCCAGCAGCGGTAAAGGAAAGCGGACAGGGGATAGCACAGATACGCAGTATTTT. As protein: CASSGKGKRTGDSTDTQYF.